Listed below are T cell receptor beta chains from one sample, sequenced in a study of PD-1 blockade in classical Hodgkin lymphoma. Some clones are missing from TCRdb's copy, which holds only in-frame ones; the method was immunoSEQ multiplex PCR. The sample carries some 93,000 clones, approximately 89% recorded once. This specimen was peripheral blood mononuclear cells (PBMCs), taken before the second cycle of nivolumab. These receptors came from a human donor with classical Hodgkin lymphoma. Each CDR3 is given with its conserved first and last residue. The order of the fields is D gene, CDR3 length, J gene, clone size, V gene, CDR3 DNA, CDR3 protein. A D gene is named only where the DNA matches it firmly. Expanded clones are given a class, and other clones once, few, many or no size at all.

TRBD1	14	TRBJ1-1	NA	TRBV6-5	TGTGCCAGCAGGGGGAGGACAGGGATCTCTGAAGCTTTCTTT	CASRGRTGISEAFF
TRBD1	16	TRBJ1-2	NA	TRBV28	TGTGCCAGCAGTTTATGGTTGGACAGGGAAATAGGTGGCTACACCTTC	CASSLWLDREIGGYTF
NA	15	TRBJ1-1	NA	TRBV7-6	TGTGCCAGCAGCTTAGTATTCGGGGGGAACACTGAAGCTTTCTTT	CASSLVFGGNTEAFF
TRBD2	17	TRBJ2-3	NA	TRBV5-1	TGCGCCAGCAGCTTGTCTGGCGGGAGGGGAGGCACAGATACGCAGTATTTT	CASSLSGGRGGTDTQYF
NA	14	TRBJ1-2	NA	TRBV28	TGTGCCAGCAGTTTATCGAGGACACCCTATGGCTACACCTTC	CASSLSRTPYGYTF
NA	14	TRBJ1-1	NA	TRBV5-1	TGCGCCAGCAGCCAGGCAGGCTTGAACACTGAAGCTTTCTTT	CASSQAGLNTEAFF
TRBD1	15	TRBJ2-1	few	TRBV9	TGTGCCAGCAGCGCGACCGGGACAGACTACAATGAGCAGTTCTTC	CASSATGTDYNEQFF
TRBD1	17	TRBJ1-4	NA	TRBV6-1	TGTGCCAGCAGTGAACGTAGGGGGGGGACAGGGAATGAAAAACTGTTTTTT	CASSERRGGTGNEKLFF
TRBD1	15	TRBJ2-7	NA	TRBV10-2	TGCGCCAGCCGTAAGACGGGACAGGGGTACTACGAGCAGTACTTC	CASRKTGQGYYEQYF
NA	15	TRBJ1-1	NA	TRBV27	TGTGCCAGCAGTTTACTGAACCCGGGGAACACTGAAGCTTTCTTT	CASSLLNPGNTEAFF
NA	13	TRBJ2-7	NA	TRBV7-6	TGTGCCAGCAGCTTAGGGGGACCCTACGAGCAGTACTTC	CASSLGGPYEQYF
NA	13	TRBJ1-1	NA	TRBV7-9	TGTGCCAGCAGCCCCCTTGAGAACACTGAAGCTTTCTTT	CASSPLENTEAFF
NA	15	TRBJ2-7	once	TRBV4-2	TGTGCCAGCAGCTTTGGACCGGAGGGGTCTTACGAGCAGTACTTC	CASSFGPEGSYEQYF
TRBD1	15	TRBJ2-5	NA	TRBV29-1	TGCAGCTTCTTGGGGCCTCAGACAGGGTGGGAGACCCAGTACTTC	CSFLGPQTGWETQYF
TRBD2	19	TRBJ2-2	once	TRBV5-1	TGCGCCAGCAGCGCGGGACTAGCGGGAGGAGTGGGGAACACCGGGGAGCTGTTTTTT	CASSAGLAGGVGNTGELFF
NA	15	TRBJ2-7	NA	TRBV10-1	TGCGCCAGCAGTGAGTCTTCCAGCCCGTTCTACGAGCAGTACTTC	CASSESSSPFYEQYF
NA	14	TRBJ1-1	few	TRBV28	TGTGCCAGCAGTGGACAGTCCCTGAACACTGAAGCTTTCTTT	CASSGQSLNTEAFF
NA	14	TRBJ2-3	NA	TRBV11-2	TGTGCCAGCAGCTTAGCTTTCGGGACAGATACGCAGTATTTT	CASSLAFGTDTQYF
TRBD1	13	TRBJ1-1	NA	TRBV5-1	TGCGCCAGCAGCCCCGACAGGGTGACTGAAGCTTTCTTT	CASSPDRVTEAFF
NA	15	TRBJ1-1	NA	TRBV11-1	TGTGCCAGCAGCTTCATAAGGGAGATGAACACTGAAGCTTTCTTT	CASSFIREMNTEAFF
NA	13	TRBJ2-5	NA	TRBV5-1	TGCGCCAGCAGCCAGGGACACCAAGAGACCCAGTACTTC	CASSQGHQETQYF
TRBD1	13	TRBJ1-1	NA	TRBV18	TGTGCCAGCTCAGGACAGGAGAACACTGAAGCTTTCTTT	CASSGQENTEAFF
TRBD2	14	TRBJ2-7	NA	TRBV28	TGTGCCAGCAGTTTATCGGGGGGGAAGGACGAGCAGTACTTC	CASSLSGGKDEQYF
NA	14	TRBJ1-2	NA	TRBV5-1	TGCGCCAGCAGCTTGGAGACGGGTAACTATGGCTACACCTTC	CASSLETGNYGYTF